This is a list of T cell receptor beta chains from one sample in a study of shared clonotypes between healthy human individuals. Some clones are missing from TCRdb's copy, which holds only in-frame ones; the method was immunoSEQ multiplex PCR. Among 700,000 to 950,000 clones, 95% to 97% were seen once, and the ten largest hold less than 0.25%. The sample taken for sequencing was naive CD8+ T cells sorted from blood. The receptors were gathered from a young man in good health. Each CDR3 is given with its conserved first and last residue. Fields, in order: CDR3 DNA, CDR3 protein, J gene, V gene, clone size, D gene. The D gene is left open where the match is weak. Not every row has a clone size; where given, it reads once, few, many or a size class.

cdr3_nt: TGTGCCAGCAGCGATAATTTGGACAGGGCCTCCTACGAGCAGTACTTC
cdr3_aa: CASSDNLDRASYEQYF
j_call: TRBJ2-7
v_call: TRBV2
clone_size: -
d_call: TRBD1

cdr3_nt: TGTGCCAGCAGCCAGGGCCCCTCGGGGGAGCAGTACTTC
cdr3_aa: CASSQGPSGEQYF
j_call: TRBJ2-7
v_call: TRBV4-2
clone_size: -
d_call: -

cdr3_nt: TGTGCCAGCAGCTTCCTAGGGACTAGCGGGAGCAATGAGCAGTTCTTC
cdr3_aa: CASSFLGTSGSNEQFF
j_call: TRBJ2-1
v_call: TRBV7-9
clone_size: -
d_call: TRBD2

cdr3_nt: TGCAGCGTTGGAGGGGACGAGCCGAGCTCCTACGAGCAGTACTTC
cdr3_aa: CSVGGDEPSSYEQYF
j_call: TRBJ2-7
v_call: TRBV29-1
clone_size: -
d_call: -

cdr3_nt: TGTGCCAGCAGGGACTCAGGGGTTGCCGGGGAGCTGTTTTTT
cdr3_aa: CASRDSGVAGELFF
j_call: TRBJ2-2
v_call: TRBV6-4
clone_size: -
d_call: -

cdr3_nt: TGTGCCAGCAGCTCCGAGGGACAGAGCGCTCGATTCTGGGGGGAGCTGTTTTTT
cdr3_aa: CASSSEGQSARFWGELFF
j_call: TRBJ2-2
v_call: TRBV7-9
clone_size: -
d_call: TRBD1

cdr3_nt: TGTGCCAGCAGTCTACTCGGACTAGCCCTTAGTGAGCAGTTCTTC
cdr3_aa: CASSLLGLALSEQFF
j_call: TRBJ2-1
v_call: TRBV27
clone_size: -
d_call: TRBD2

cdr3_nt: TGTGCCAGCAGACGACTAGCGGGAGGGCCCTACGAGCAGTACTTC
cdr3_aa: CASRRLAGGPYEQYF
j_call: TRBJ2-7
v_call: TRBV28
clone_size: -
d_call: TRBD2

cdr3_nt: TGTGCCAGCAGCCAAGGGCAACGTGACACCTATGGCTACACCTTC
cdr3_aa: CASSQGQRDTYGYTF
j_call: TRBJ1-2
v_call: TRBV4-2
clone_size: -
d_call: -

cdr3_nt: TGTGCCAGCAGCTTAGCGCTTTCCGGGGAGCTGTTTTTT
cdr3_aa: CASSLALSGELFF
j_call: TRBJ2-2
v_call: TRBV7-9
clone_size: -
d_call: -

cdr3_nt: TGTGCCAGCAGTTTCGGGACAGAGCCCACAGATACGCAGTATTTT
cdr3_aa: CASSFGTEPTDTQYF
j_call: TRBJ2-3
v_call: TRBV7-9
clone_size: -
d_call: TRBD1

cdr3_nt: TGTGCCAGCAGCGTAGGGTCTAGCGTTAATGAGCAGTTCTTC
cdr3_aa: CASSVGSSVNEQFF
j_call: TRBJ2-1
v_call: TRBV9
clone_size: -
d_call: -

cdr3_nt: TGTGCCTGGAGTTTTACAGGGCATGGGGACGAGCAGTACTTC
cdr3_aa: CAWSFTGHGDEQYF
j_call: TRBJ2-7
v_call: TRBV30
clone_size: -
d_call: -

cdr3_nt: TGTGCCAGCAGTCTCAGACAGGTAGCTGTCCCTGAAGCTTTCTTT
cdr3_aa: CASSLRQVAVPEAFF
j_call: TRBJ1-1
v_call: TRBV27
clone_size: -
d_call: -

cdr3_nt: TGTGCCAGCAGTTGGGGCCGGTACAATGAGCAGTTCTTC
cdr3_aa: CASSWGRYNEQFF
j_call: TRBJ2-1
v_call: TRBV27
clone_size: -
d_call: -

cdr3_nt: TGTGCCAGCAGCTCCAGGGTTGGTAGCACAGATACGCAGTATTTT
cdr3_aa: CASSSRVGSTDTQYF
j_call: TRBJ2-3
v_call: TRBV7-2
clone_size: once
d_call: -

cdr3_nt: TGCGCCAGCAGTTCTCAAGCCCTCGGGCTCGCGAACACCGGGGAGCTGTTTTTT
cdr3_aa: CASSSQALGLANTGELFF
j_call: TRBJ2-2
v_call: TRBV5-1
clone_size: -
d_call: -

cdr3_nt: TGTGCCAGCAGCGGTAGGAGGAGGACCTTCTACAATGAGCAGTTCTTC
cdr3_aa: CASSGRRRTFYNEQFF
j_call: TRBJ2-1
v_call: TRBV9
clone_size: -
d_call: -

cdr3_nt: TGTGCCAGCAGCTTCCAACTACTAGCTGGCGGGCTCGACGAGCAGTACTTC
cdr3_aa: CASSFQLLAGGLDEQYF
j_call: TRBJ2-7
v_call: TRBV5-4
clone_size: -
d_call: -

cdr3_nt: TGTGCCAGCAGTCCCCGGGACAGGGGGCTATACAATGAGCAGTTCTTC
cdr3_aa: CASSPRDRGLYNEQFF
j_call: TRBJ2-1
v_call: TRBV28
clone_size: once
d_call: TRBD1

cdr3_nt: TGTGCCAGCAGCGCGCGGATATGGGAGCGGGATACTGACGAGCAGTACTTC
cdr3_aa: CASSARIWERDTDEQYF
j_call: TRBJ2-7
v_call: TRBV7-6
clone_size: -
d_call: TRBD2

cdr3_nt: TGCAGCGTTGTGGGCGGGACACCGAACACCGGGGAGCTGTTTTTT
cdr3_aa: CSVVGGTPNTGELFF
j_call: TRBJ2-2
v_call: TRBV29-1
clone_size: once
d_call: -

cdr3_nt: TGTGCCAGCAGCTTATTTTCGACAGAAGAGCAGTACTTC
cdr3_aa: CASSLFSTEEQYF
j_call: TRBJ2-7
v_call: TRBV7-9
clone_size: -
d_call: -

cdr3_nt: TGTGCCAGCGACCTTAGAAATCAGCCCCAGCATTTT
cdr3_aa: CASDLRNQPQHF
j_call: TRBJ1-5
v_call: TRBV28
clone_size: -
d_call: -

cdr3_nt: TGTGCCACCATGGGACTCGCCCTAGGAGGTGATACGCAGTATTTT
cdr3_aa: CATMGLALGGDTQYF
j_call: TRBJ2-3
v_call: TRBV6-6
clone_size: -
d_call: -

cdr3_nt: TGCAGCGTTGATATTAGGGGGACCAGGAACTATGGCTACACCTTC
cdr3_aa: CSVDIRGTRNYGYTF
j_call: TRBJ1-2
v_call: TRBV29-1
clone_size: -
d_call: -

cdr3_nt: TGTGCCAGTAGCCCGCAAGGGGGCACTGAAGCTTTCTTT
cdr3_aa: CASSPQGGTEAFF
j_call: TRBJ1-1
v_call: TRBV19
clone_size: -
d_call: -

cdr3_nt: TGTGCCAGCAGCTTAGGCGCCAGGTCCTTACCATACGAGCAGTACTTC
cdr3_aa: CASSLGARSLPYEQYF
j_call: TRBJ2-7
v_call: TRBV7-6
clone_size: -
d_call: -

cdr3_nt: TGTGCCAGTAGTACGACAGGGGGGACCTACGAGCAGTACTTC
cdr3_aa: CASSTTGGTYEQYF
j_call: TRBJ2-7
v_call: TRBV19
clone_size: -
d_call: TRBD1

cdr3_nt: TGTGCCAGCAGCCCCGGCTACGAGCAGTACTTC
cdr3_aa: CASSPGYEQYF
j_call: TRBJ2-7
v_call: TRBV7-9
clone_size: -
d_call: -

cdr3_nt: TGTGCCAGCACGGAGCGCAGGCCCTCTTACAATGAGCAGTTCTTC
cdr3_aa: CASTERRPSYNEQFF
j_call: TRBJ2-1
v_call: TRBV5-8
clone_size: -
d_call: -

cdr3_nt: TGTGCCAGCAGCTTTGGGACCGGGGAGCTGTTTTTT
cdr3_aa: CASSFGTGELFF
j_call: TRBJ2-2
v_call: TRBV7-3
clone_size: -
d_call: -

cdr3_nt: TGTGCCAGCAGTCATTCCGGTCGGACTGAAGCTTTCTTT
cdr3_aa: CASSHSGRTEAFF
j_call: TRBJ1-1
v_call: TRBV7-3
clone_size: -
d_call: -

cdr3_nt: TGTGCCAGCAGTTCGCTAGCGGGACCCCCTTACAATGAGCAGTTCTTC
cdr3_aa: CASSSLAGPPYNEQFF
j_call: TRBJ2-1
v_call: TRBV9
clone_size: -
d_call: TRBD2

cdr3_nt: TGTGCCAGTCAACAGGGGGGCAGCAACACAGATACGCAGTATTTT
cdr3_aa: CASQQGGSNTDTQYF
j_call: TRBJ2-3
v_call: TRBV2
clone_size: -
d_call: TRBD1

cdr3_nt: TGTGCCAGCAGTGGTGATCCGGCCGATGTTAGCAATCAGCCCCAGCATTTT
cdr3_aa: CASSGDPADVSNQPQHF
j_call: TRBJ1-5
v_call: TRBV2
clone_size: -
d_call: -

cdr3_nt: TGTGCCAGCCCTAGTCAGGAAGGGGGGAAAGATACGCAGTATTTT
cdr3_aa: CASPSQEGGKDTQYF
j_call: TRBJ2-3
v_call: TRBV2
clone_size: -
d_call: -

cdr3_nt: TGTGCCAGCAGCTTGATAGGGACAGATACGCAGTATTTT
cdr3_aa: CASSLIGTDTQYF
j_call: TRBJ2-3
v_call: TRBV11-2
clone_size: -
d_call: -

cdr3_nt: TGTGCCAGCAGTCCCGTAGCCAAAAACATTCAGTACTTC
cdr3_aa: CASSPVAKNIQYF
j_call: TRBJ2-4
v_call: TRBV27
clone_size: once
d_call: -

cdr3_nt: TGTGCCAGCAGCCCGAGACTAGATATCCATGAGCAGTTCTTC
cdr3_aa: CASSPRLDIHEQFF
j_call: TRBJ2-1
v_call: TRBV11-2
clone_size: -
d_call: -

cdr3_nt: TGTGCCAGCAGTTTTAAGGCCTCCTACGAGCAGTACTTC
cdr3_aa: CASSFKASYEQYF
j_call: TRBJ2-7
v_call: TRBV27
clone_size: -
d_call: -

cdr3_nt: TGCGCCAGCAGCTTGGCGGGACAGGGGGCCGCAGATACGCAGTATTTT
cdr3_aa: CASSLAGQGAADTQYF
j_call: TRBJ2-3
v_call: TRBV5-1
clone_size: once
d_call: TRBD1

cdr3_nt: TGCGCCAGCAGCCAAGGAGGGGGTTCCTACGAGCAGTACTTC
cdr3_aa: CASSQGGGSYEQYF
j_call: TRBJ2-7
v_call: TRBV4-1
clone_size: -
d_call: -

cdr3_nt: TGTGCCAGCAGGACGACTAGCGGGAGAATGAGCAATGAGCAGTTCTTC
cdr3_aa: CASRTTSGRMSNEQFF
j_call: TRBJ2-1
v_call: TRBV7-9
clone_size: -
d_call: TRBD2

cdr3_nt: TGTGCCAGCAGCCCCGAAGTTTGGAGCTCCTACGAGCAGTACTTC
cdr3_aa: CASSPEVWSSYEQYF
j_call: TRBJ2-7
v_call: TRBV14
clone_size: -
d_call: -

cdr3_nt: TGTGCCAGCAGTTTATCGGGCGCTGGCACAGGAACTAACTATGGCTACACCTTC
cdr3_aa: CASSLSGAGTGTNYGYTF
j_call: TRBJ1-2
v_call: TRBV27
clone_size: -
d_call: -

cdr3_nt: TGTGCCAGCAGCTTTTATAGCGGGAGGACCTACGAGCAGTACTTC
cdr3_aa: CASSFYSGRTYEQYF
j_call: TRBJ2-7
v_call: TRBV7-2
clone_size: -
d_call: TRBD2

cdr3_nt: TGCAGCGTTGGACAGGTTACATCGCTATATGGCTACACCTTC
cdr3_aa: CSVGQVTSLYGYTF
j_call: TRBJ1-2
v_call: TRBV29-1
clone_size: -
d_call: -

cdr3_nt: TGTGCCAGCAGACCCGGACAGACCTACGAGCAGTACTTC
cdr3_aa: CASRPGQTYEQYF
j_call: TRBJ2-7
v_call: TRBV6-5
clone_size: -
d_call: -

cdr3_nt: TGTGCCAGCAGTTTAGGGCCCCCACAAACAGGGGGTCGCTATGGCTACACCTTC
cdr3_aa: CASSLGPPQTGGRYGYTF
j_call: TRBJ1-2
v_call: TRBV28
clone_size: once
d_call: TRBD1

cdr3_nt: TGCGCCAGCAGCTGGGAGGGCCTTCTCAATGAGCAGTTCTTC
cdr3_aa: CASSWEGLLNEQFF
j_call: TRBJ2-1
v_call: TRBV5-1
clone_size: -
d_call: TRBD2

cdr3_nt: TGTGCCAGCAGTTTATCGATTACAGGGCCCGAGACCCAGTACTTC
cdr3_aa: CASSLSITGPETQYF
j_call: TRBJ2-5
v_call: TRBV27
clone_size: -
d_call: -

cdr3_nt: TGTGCCAGCAGCTCCTTAGAAGGCGAGCAGTACTTC
cdr3_aa: CASSSLEGEQYF
j_call: TRBJ2-7
v_call: TRBV13
clone_size: -
d_call: -

cdr3_nt: TGTGCCAGCTCTACCGGGACGGACATAACTGAAGCTTTCTTT
cdr3_aa: CASSTGTDITEAFF
j_call: TRBJ1-1
v_call: TRBV18
clone_size: -
d_call: -

cdr3_nt: TGTGCCAGCAGCGTAGGCCGGGACAATTACCAAGAGACCCAGTACTTC
cdr3_aa: CASSVGRDNYQETQYF
j_call: TRBJ2-5
v_call: TRBV9
clone_size: once
d_call: -

cdr3_nt: TGTGCCAGCAGTTTGACGGGCACAGATACGCAGTATTTT
cdr3_aa: CASSLTGTDTQYF
j_call: TRBJ2-3
v_call: TRBV6-5
clone_size: -
d_call: -

cdr3_nt: TGTGCCAGCAGCCCATTAGCGGGAGCGGCAGATACGCAGTATTTT
cdr3_aa: CASSPLAGAADTQYF
j_call: TRBJ2-3
v_call: TRBV7-7
clone_size: -
d_call: TRBD2

cdr3_nt: TGCGCCAGCAGCCTAGGACAGAATAATGAAAAACTGTTTTTT
cdr3_aa: CASSLGQNNEKLFF
j_call: TRBJ1-4
v_call: TRBV4-3
clone_size: -
d_call: -

cdr3_nt: TGCAGCGTTGAAGATGCTAGCGGCGATGTTTCCTACGAGCAGTACTTC
cdr3_aa: CSVEDASGDVSYEQYF
j_call: TRBJ2-7
v_call: TRBV29-1
clone_size: -
d_call: TRBD2